The sequence of this TCR beta chain was determined in a study of blood T cell repertoires in COVID-19. Some clones are missing from TCRdb's copy, which holds only in-frame ones; the method was immunoSEQ multiplex PCR. The table records about 200,000 clones, around 85% of them present only once. Trimming pared 6 bases from V and 6 bases from J, leaving 12 bases between. Germline V gene lookup returns CDR1 MGHDK and CDR2 SYGVNS. This CDR3 comprises 14 residues. The chain has TRBV25-1 and TRBJ1-6, with TRBD1 as a possible D gene (6 bases). The TCR was taken from a middle-aged woman with acute COVID-19. Sequencing was performed on PBMCs or T cells enriched from blood (not recorded which). CDR3 DNA: TGTGCCAGCAGGAGGACAGACAGTAATTCACCCCTCCACTTT. It is translated as CASRRTDSNSPLHF.